This TCR beta chain was sequenced during a study of patients and donors after allogeneic stem cell transplantation (dated by TCRdb to about 2020). From the cysteine through the phenylalanine, the CDR3 covers 12 amino acids. CDR3 DNA is the only sequence kept; it has 36 bases, read in frame from the first base. The germline V gene sets CDR1 to MNHEY and CDR2 to SVGAGI. Trimming at the junction amounts to 2 bases on V and 4 bases on J, and the germline ends lie 5 bases apart. The library was obtained by RT-PCR. Data came from a NextSeq 550. TCRdb's own reprocessing of the public reads used fastp at Q25 and MiXCR and kept productive beta chains. Merged by CDR3 protein, the rows form single entries marked with the most common genes and DNA. This sample comprises roughly 880,000 distinct CDR3 sequences, roughly 18% of them detected only once. The ten largest account for around 6% of the sample. Many counts were recorded for this clonotype. Its antigen has not been determined. Base qualities are not recorded, but no much larger clone differs from it by a single base.

The rearrangement joined TRBV6-5 to TRBJ1-1; too little of a D gene remains to name it. The source of this sequence is a human donor who was either an allogeneic HSCT recipient or a stem cell or donor lymphocyte infusion donor (not recorded which). It is not recorded whose cells these are; they may come from a transplant donor. The material sequenced was blood, either unsorted or a sorted T cell fraction (not recorded which). The nucleotides read TGTGCCAGCAGTTACGGTTCCACTGAAGCTTTCTTT. Translated, this is CASSYGSTEAFF.